The clone carrying this T cell receptor (beta chain) was counted a single time. Its antigen is unknown. The table came from immunoSEQ multiplex PCR; TCRdb's copy has only in-frame clones and leaves some out. The sample carries about 120,000 clones, about 85% recorded once. The data derive from a study of T cell responses to AZD1222 COVID-19 vaccine. Turning to the study itself: Researchers grouped second doses given at about 4 or about 12 weeks into one pool. Study-wide results and limits: Unmutated variant regions reportedly attract nearly half of all spike-specific TCRs.

The CDR3 has 13 residues. Germline-derived CDR1 and CDR2 are KGHSH and LQKENI. Trimming cost V 4 bases and J 4 bases; bases outside gene matches: 4. The sample was peripheral blood, taken on day 0 of AZD1222 vaccination. The gene calls are TRBV18 and TRBJ2-7; 7 nucleotides align to TRBD2. The TCR originated in an adult in good health. The CDR3 DNA sequence: TGTGCCAGCTCACGGGGGGGAGCATACGAGCAGTACTTC. Its translation is CASSRGGAYEQYF.